The source of this T cell receptor (beta chain) is a study of blood T cell repertoires in COVID-19. The wider study: From the United States, Italy and Spain came samples of acute and convalescent COVID-19. In each case, the material was cDNA or gDNA derived from T cells, B-cell-depleted T cells, or PBMCs.

Trimming took 5 bases from V and 0 from J; bases not matched to a gene: 7. Germline V gives CDR1 SGHAT, CDR2 FQNNGV. The CDR3 is 16 amino acids. Generated by immunoSEQ multiplex PCR, the TCRdb table keeps only in-frame clones and is missing some. The sample records about 200,000 clones, 65% to 80% being singletons. Participants, roughly 18 to 90 years old, spanned fewer than 25 US areas. Participants had their cohort set by participant-reported clinical history. The receptor comes from a woman between 50 and 59 years old with acute COVID-19. Sequencing was done on a sample of PBMCs or T cells enriched from blood (not recorded which). This sequence joins TRBV11-2 and TRBJ2-3; TRBD2 aligns across 8 bases. The CDR3 DNA reads TGTGCCAGCAGCCCCCGGACTAGCCGCAGCACAGATACGCAGTATTTT. Encoded protein: CASSPRTSRSTDTQYF.